The rows below give T cell receptor beta chains drawn from one sample of a study of CD8 T cells in Susac syndrome. MiXCR was run by TCRdb on the immunoSEQ multiplex PCR reads, yielding one entry per CDR3 protein. The repertoire holds about 180,000 distinct CDR3 sequences, about 95% seen once, with 0.15% to 0.2% in the top ten. Sequencing was performed on CD8+ T cells from PBMCs. These receptors were obtained from a human donor with multiple sclerosis. Both conserved end residues are part of each CDR3. A row's size may be missing; if present it is once, few, many or a size class.

14 - TRBV7-9 CASSPAGASYEQYF
17 - TRBV29-1 CSVETQGGRGGTDTQYF
15 - TRBV16 CASSQGDSTYNEQFF
13 - TRBV11-2 CASSLAGLTEQYF
15 - TRBV29-1 CSVALLAGQGETQYF
12 - TRBV7-9 CASSPPSTEAFF
17 - TRBV6-1 CASTPDRQNAPNTEAFF
13 once TRBV20-1 CSATDRELGGYTF
14 - TRBV9 CASSVAWGVGEQFF
14 - TRBV10-3 CAISELDGYNEQFF
13 - TRBV5-1 CASSWTGETEAFF
14 - TRBV27 CASSSTGKYTEAFF
12 once TRBV29-1 CSVRGASGEQYF
17 - TRBV2 CASSDTGTSGSRDEQFF
16 - TRBV5-6 CASSSIKGSLIETQYF
14 few TRBV5-1 CASTRFSGANVLTF
16 - TRBV20-1 CSAAPVQGVKLYEQYF
16 - TRBV29-1 CSVESGAAGVKETQYF
14 - TRBV6-5 CASKQKEYQETQYF
12 - TRBV29-1 CSVLSGMSGYTF
16 once TRBV28 CASSLSRGAITDTQYF
16 - TRBV4-2 CASRTIRDGYTGELFF
15 - TRBV15 CATSRGDTTGDEQFF
16 - TRBV5-1 CASSLGLGQFYNEQFF
13 once TRBV27 CASKPGQGREQYF
16 - TRBV5-1 CASSPDPSGSGSEQFF
12 - TRBV2 CASVAGRETQYF
12 - TRBV9 CASSDRVFGYTF
14 - TRBV5-1 CASSLEVPGNEQFF
13 - TRBV7-9 CASSLSIGTEAFF
12 - TRBV30 CAWGGQADGYTF
13 - TRBV20-1 CSARAGTSFEQYF
15 - TRBV29-1 CSVGGTAKNGYGYTF
15 - TRBV5-1 CASSWSGVHGGEQFF
9 - TRBV29-1 CSAKAGGEF
15 - TRBV13 CASSPRLAITDTQYF
16 - TRBV3-1 CASSQDPDRGPETQYF
10 once TRBV30 CAWLRHGYTF
12 once TRBV20-1 CSASHSTDTQYF